Presented here are 24 T cell receptor beta chains from one specimen sequenced in a study of blood T cells in healthy people across ages. A second PCR, run for about 6 to 11 cycles, used a sample-barcoded 5' primer plus a J-beta primer mix. TCRdb itself ran the 5' RACE reads through MiXCR, one entry per CDR3 protein. The table has more than 650,000 distinct CDR3 sequences, about 24% seen once. Sequencing was carried out using blood. The source is a man aged 70-80 years in good health.

This clonotype turned up a few times. This rearrangement joins TRBV20-1 to TRBJ2-3; D gene uncertain. The CDR3 has 11 amino acids. The ends were cut back, 3 bases at V and 6 bases at J, with 7 bases in the middle. Germline V gene lookup returns CDR1 DFQATT and CDR2 SNEGSKA (reference sequence). The CDR3 DNA reads TGCAGTGCTAGTCCCCCGGATACGCAGTATTTT. Encoded protein: CSASPPDTQYF.

The rearrangement joins TRBV21-1 to TRBJ1-4. TRBV21-1 is flagged as a pseudogene. CDR3 length: 13 residues. CDR3 residues: CASRRGGAEKLFF. The CDR3 DNA reads as TGTGCCAGCAGGCGGGGGGGGGCTGAAAAACTGTTTTTT.

The V gene is TRBV7-2, the J gene TRBJ2-4; D may correspond to TRBD1 or TRBD2 (5 bases each). V gave up 2 bases and J gave up 3 bases, with 11 bases separating them. This CDR3 has 15 amino acids. CDR1 SGHTA and CDR2 FQGNSA come from the germline V gene. The chain's CDR3 is CASSLSGGVKNIQYF. The CDR3 DNA reads as TGTGCCAGCAGCTTAAGTGGGGGAGTCAAAAACATTCAGTACTTC.

The chain recombines TRBV7-8 with TRBJ2-5; D gene ambiguous. V was cut by 4 bases and J by 2 bases, with 11 bases left in between. The CDR3 is made up of 14 amino acids. Per germline, CDR1 SGHVS and CDR2 FQNEAQ. CDR3 region: CASSSRWQQETQYF. The CDR3 DNA is TGTGCCAGCAGCTCCCGCTGGCAACAAGAGACCCAGTACTTC.

V and J are TRBV19 and TRBJ1-1; 9 positions agree with TRBD1. V trimming: 4 bases; J trimming: 5 bases; junction bases outside the gene matches: 8. The germline CDR1 and CDR2 sequences are LNHDA and SQIVND (reference sequence). The CDR3 spans 15 residues. As DNA, the CDR3 is TGTGCCAGTAGTACCGCCGGGACAGGGTATACTGAAGCTTTCTTT. Translating gives CASSTAGTGYTEAFF.

The table lists this clonotype with a few counts. The genes are TRBV12-3 or TRBV12-4 and TRBJ2-3, with D tentatively TRBD1 or TRBD2 (6 bases each). The V end lost 1 base, the J end lost 2 bases, and 10 bases lay between the germline ends. The CDR3 spans 15 residues. CDR3 in DNA: TGTGCCAGCAGTTTAGGGGGGGCCCCCACAGATACGCAGTATTTT. Protein: CASSLGGAPTDTQYF.

This clonotype was seen only a few times. The V call is TRBV2, the J call TRBJ2-5, with D possibly TRBD1 on 6 matching bases. V lost 6 bases and J lost 2, with 10 bases in between. This CDR3 comprises 13 residues. Germline values: CDR1 SNHLY, CDR2 FYNNEI. Here the CDR3 DNA reads TGTGCCAGCAGAAGGACAGAGCAAGAGACCCAGTACTTC. Protein product: CASRRTEQETQYF.

This clonotype was seen repeatedly, ten times or more. The chain combines TRBV11-2 with TRBJ2-3, with 7 bases identical to TRBD2. The germline V gene has CDR1 SGHAT and CDR2 FQNNGV. The CDR3 has 12 residues. J was trimmed by 6 bases and V by 6 bases; bases with no gene match: 3. The CDR3 protein is CASSSAGDTQYF. The CDR3 DNA reads TGTGCCAGCAGTTCAGCGGGGGATACGCAGTATTTT.

The chain joins TRBV27 to TRBJ1-1; 7 nucleotides align to TRBD1. The CDR3 consists of 13 residues. The germline gives CDR1 MNHEY, CDR2 SMNVEV (reference sequence). The ends lost 5 bases at V and 6 bases at J; junction bases unmatched: 6. CDR3 DNA sequence: TGTGCCAGCAGTCCCCTGGGACAGCCTGAAGCTTTCTTT. It specifies CASSPLGQPEAFF.

The rearrangement links TRBV7-3 to TRBJ2-1, with D perhaps matching TRBD2 (5 bases). CDR3 length: 14 residues. Germline values: CDR1 SGHTA, CDR2 FQGTGA. The V end was cut by 2 bases, the J end by 2 bases, with 7 bases between. CDR3 in DNA: TGTGCCAGCAGCTTACACGGGACCTACAATGAGCAGTTCTTC. It codes for CASSLHGTYNEQFF.

A few counts support this clonotype. The chain carries TRBV6-6 and TRBJ2-5, with D possibly being TRBD2 (5 bases). CDR1 is MNHNY and CDR2 is SVGAGI in the germline V gene (reference sequence). The V and J ends lost 0 bases and 4 bases respectively, with 9 bases between them. The CDR3 covers 14 residues. CDR3 in DNA: TGTGCCAGCAGTTACTCGAACGGAGGAGAGACCCAGTACTTC. It encodes CASSYSNGGETQYF.

The chain is built from TRBV6-6 and TRBJ1-1; tentatively, D is TRBD1 (6 bases). This CDR3 is 14 amino acids long. Germline V CDR1 and CDR2: MNHNY, SVGAGI (reference sequence). Trimming removed 4 bases at V and 8 bases at J, with 17 bases between. CDR3 amino acids: CASSFTTGGREAFF. CDR3 coding DNA: TGTGCCAGCAGTTTTACAACCGGGGGCAGGGAAGCTTTCTTT.

In its sample, this clonotype was seen once. This chain joins TRBV28 and TRBJ1-5; D not certain. This CDR3 is 14 amino acids long. V lost 3 bases and J 3 bases, leaving 9 bases between the germline ends. CDR1 and CDR2 from the germline V gene are MDHEN and SYDVKM. The CDR3 coding sequence is TGTGCCAGCAGTTTCTTACAGTCCAATCAGCCCCAGCATTTT. Amino acids: CASSFLQSNQPQHF.

The V and J genes are TRBV12-3 or TRBV12-4 and TRBJ1-4; 7 bases line up with TRBD1. V dropped 6 bases and J dropped 3; count of bases not matched to a gene: 4. This CDR3 is built from 14 residues. The CDR3 is CASRIQGSNEKLFF. The CDR3, as DNA: TGTGCCAGCAGAATACAGGGGTCTAATGAAAAACTGTTTTTT.

This clonotype came up a few times. The chain employs TRBV5-1 and TRBJ1-1, with 8 positions matching TRBD1. The V segment lost 1 base and the J segment 3 bases; nucleotides outside the gene matches: 11. CDR1 and CDR2 from the germline V gene are SGHRS and YFSETQ. The CDR3 contains 17 residues. The CDR3 loop is CASSLTDRGRGDTEAFF. The CDR3 coding sequence is TGCGCCAGCAGCTTGACCGACAGGGGTAGGGGGGACACTGAAGCTTTCTTT.

This clonotype was detected a few times. This chain connects TRBV29-1 to TRBJ1-4, with D tentatively TRBD1 (5 bases). This CDR3 has 14 residues. V was pared by 3 bases and J by 5 bases, with 13 bases between. CDR1 is SQVTM, CDR2 ANQGSEA, per germline. This CDR3 is CSVEGGRGNEKLFF. DNA of the CDR3: TGCAGCGTTGAGGGGGGAAGGGGAAATGAAAAACTGTTTTTT.

This clonotype was detected a few times. This chain uses TRBV24-1 with TRBJ2-6; D is unresolved. The CDR3 totals 15 residues. The germline V gene has CDR1 KGHDR and CDR2 SFDVKD. The V and J ends lost 6 bases and 4 bases respectively, with 12 bases between them. CDR3 nucleotide sequence: TGTGCCACCAGTTCGATAGGGTCAGGGGCCAACGTCCTGACTTTC. Encoded protein: CATSSIGSGANVLTF.

The V gene is TRBV7-2, the J gene TRBJ1-5; tentative D call: TRBD1 (6 bases). Trimming took off 4 bases at V and 2 bases at J, with 12 bases between the two ends. CDR1 is SGHTA, CDR2 FQGNSA, per germline. This CDR3 spans 15 amino acids. CDR3 sequence: CASSSTGLGNQPQHF. For the CDR3, the DNA is TGTGCCAGCAGCTCCACAGGGTTGGGCAATCAGCCCCAGCATTTT.

V usage is TRBV7-7 and J usage is TRBJ2-7; 9 positions agree with TRBD2. Gene TRBJ2-1 matches the end of the DNA better, so the J call may be wrong. From germline, CDR1 is SSHAT and CDR2 FNYEAQ (reference sequence). The CDR3 loop spans 15 amino acids. In DNA form, the CDR3 reads TGTGCCAGCAGCTTTCGACTAGCGGAATACAATGAGCAGTTCTTC. This sequence encodes CASSFRLAEYNEQFF.

The chain couples TRBV10-3 to TRBJ2-1; D ambiguous. V lost 0 bases and J lost 0, with 6 bases in between. Germline assignment: CDR1 ENHRY and CDR2 SYGVKD. The CDR3 length is 15 residues. The CDR3 sequence: CAISESKFSYNEQFF. DNA of the CDR3: TGTGCCATCAGTGAGTCGAAGTTCTCCTACAATGAGCAGTTCTTC.

This clonotype has just a few counts. The chain joins TRBV12-3 or TRBV12-4 to TRBJ2-3, with 9 bases aligning to TRBD2. The CDR3 covers 18 residues. The V segment lost 6 bases and the J segment 2 bases; nucleotides outside the gene matches: 15. The CDR3 is CASRKRGYPSGNTDTQYF. The CDR3 coding sequence is TGTGCCAGCAGAAAGCGAGGGTATCCTAGCGGGAACACAGATACGCAGTATTTT.

Only a few counts were recorded for this clonotype. The CDR3: CASSSSGRNNQPQHF. The CDR3, as DNA: TGTGCCAGCAGTTCCTCCGGGAGAAACAATCAGCCCCAGCATTTT. The chain combines TRBV12-3 or TRBV12-4 with TRBJ1-5; D not certain. This CDR3 has 15 amino acids. Trimming pared 4 bases from V and 3 bases from J, leaving 13 bases between.

The chain uses TRBV25-1 and TRBJ2-5; 8 bases align to TRBD2. There are 16 residues in the CDR3. Looked up from germline, CDR1 is MGHDK and CDR2 is SYGVNS. Germline trimming cut 6 bases from V and 3 bases from J; bases unmatched to any gene: 12. CDR3 nucleotides: TGTGCCAGCAGCCCAACCCTATTAGCGGGAAAAGAGACCCAGTACTTC. Residues: CASSPTLLAGKETQYF.

This clonotype has more than one count but fewer than ten. This chain joins TRBV29-1 and TRBJ1-4; D is unresolved. V was pared by 2 bases and J by 4 bases, with 2 bases between. The CDR3 is made up of 11 amino acids. The V gene's germline CDR1 is SQVTM and CDR2 ANQGSEA. CDR3 nucleotides: TGCAGCGTTGAATTTAATGAAAAACTGTTTTTT. It translates to CSVEFNEKLFF.